The rows below give T cell receptor beta chains drawn from one sample of a study of beta chain features in type 1 diabetes. TCRdb keeps only in-frame clones here, not all; method: immunoSEQ multiplex PCR. The sample includes hundreds of thousands of clones, 13% of them seen just once. Sample: naive CD4+ T cells from blood. These receptors were taken from a man between 18 and 29 years old with type 1 diabetes. CDR3s include the opening cysteine and the closing phenylalanine or tryptophan. The D gene is left open where the match is weak. Expanded clones get a size class; other rows say once, few or many, or leave the size out.

j_gene: TRBJ1-1
abundance: few
v_gene: TRBV7-9
d_gene: .
CDR3nt: TGTGCCAGCAGTTATCCGGGCCGAGGGATCACTGAAGCTTTCTTT
CDR3aa: CASSYPGRGITEAFF

j_gene: TRBJ2-5
abundance: .
v_gene: TRBV21-1
d_gene: .
CDR3nt: TGTGCCAGCAGCAAAGCGCAAAATACAGTTCAAGAGACCCAGTACTTC
CDR3aa: CASSKAQNTVQETQYF

j_gene: TRBJ1-5
abundance: .
v_gene: TRBV30
d_gene: TRBD1
CDR3nt: TGTGCCTGGACACCAGGACAGGGGAATCAGCACCAGCATTTT
CDR3aa: CAWTPGQGNQHQHF

j_gene: TRBJ1-2
abundance: few
v_gene: TRBV7-2
d_gene: .
CDR3nt: TGTGCCAGCAGCTTGTCAGGGAGGAATTTTAACTATGGCTACACCTTC
CDR3aa: CASSLSGRNFNYGYTF

j_gene: TRBJ2-7
abundance: .
v_gene: TRBV7-2
d_gene: .
CDR3nt: TGTGCCAGCAGACATAGCTCCTACGAGCAGTACTTC
CDR3aa: CASRHSSYEQYF

j_gene: TRBJ2-3
abundance: few
v_gene: TRBV10-3
d_gene: .
CDR3nt: TGTGCCATCAGGGGAGGTAGCAGGGGTCTGGCGACAGATACGCAGTATTTT
CDR3aa: CAIRGGSRGLATDTQYF

j_gene: TRBJ2-1
abundance: .
v_gene: TRBV30
d_gene: TRBD2
CDR3nt: TGTGCCTGGAGGCTGACTAGCTCCAATGAGCAGTTCTTC
CDR3aa: CAWRLTSSNEQFF

j_gene: TRBJ1-2
abundance: few
v_gene: TRBV28
d_gene: .
CDR3nt: TGTGCCAGCAGTTTGGGGGCAGCTTATGGCTACACCTTC
CDR3aa: CASSLGAAYGYTF

j_gene: TRBJ2-2
abundance: .
v_gene: TRBV4-1
d_gene: .
CDR3nt: TGCGCCAGCAGCCAAGTGGGACAGAACACCGGGGAGCTGTTTTTT
CDR3aa: CASSQVGQNTGELFF

j_gene: TRBJ2-1
abundance: .
v_gene: TRBV2
d_gene: TRBD1
CDR3nt: TGTGCCAGCAGTCATAAAACCGGGACAGGGTCCCTCAATGAGCAGTTCTTC
CDR3aa: CASSHKTGTGSLNEQFF

j_gene: TRBJ1-3
abundance: .
v_gene: TRBV7-9
d_gene: TRBD1
CDR3nt: TGTGCCAGCAACCCACAGGGGACTGGAAACACCATATATTTT
CDR3aa: CASNPQGTGNTIYF

j_gene: TRBJ2-7
abundance: .
v_gene: TRBV2
d_gene: .
CDR3nt: TGTGCCAGCAGTTTACAGGGCTACGAGCAGTACTTC
CDR3aa: CASSLQGYEQYF

j_gene: TRBJ1-2
abundance: few
v_gene: TRBV20-1
d_gene: .
CDR3nt: TGCAGTGCGCCGGACAGCTACACCTTC
CDR3aa: CSAPDSYTF

j_gene: TRBJ1-1
abundance: few
v_gene: TRBV29-1
d_gene: .
CDR3nt: TGCAGCGTATACAGGGTTGCAGCTTTCTTT
CDR3aa: CSVYRVAAFF

j_gene: TRBJ1-1
abundance: .
v_gene: TRBV29-1
d_gene: .
CDR3nt: TGCAGCGTTGGGGGGACCCTCATCACTGAAGCTTTCTTT
CDR3aa: CSVGGTLITEAFF

j_gene: TRBJ2-5
abundance: .
v_gene: TRBV5-6
d_gene: .
CDR3nt: TGTGCCAGCAGCTTGTTTACGGAGACCCAGTACTTC
CDR3aa: CASSLFTETQYF

j_gene: TRBJ2-3
abundance: .
v_gene: TRBV30
d_gene: .
CDR3nt: TGTGCCTGGAGTGTGCCGGATACGCAGTATTTT
CDR3aa: CAWSVPDTQYF

j_gene: TRBJ2-5
abundance: .
v_gene: TRBV30
d_gene: TRBD1
CDR3nt: TGTGCCTGGAGTGCCACCCGAGGGACAGCCATTAAGCAGTACTTC
CDR3aa: CAWSATRGTAIKQYF

j_gene: TRBJ2-1
abundance: .
v_gene: TRBV11-3
d_gene: TRBD2
CDR3nt: TGTGCCAGCAGCCACCCGGGGGGGCGGGATGAGCAGTTCTTC
CDR3aa: CASSHPGGRDEQFF

j_gene: TRBJ1-1
abundance: few
v_gene: TRBV6-5
d_gene: TRBD1
CDR3nt: TGTGCCAGCAGTTACTCCCACAGGGGGCTGGGCACTGAAGCTTTCTTT
CDR3aa: CASSYSHRGLGTEAFF

j_gene: TRBJ1-5
abundance: few
v_gene: TRBV19
d_gene: .
CDR3nt: TGTGCCAGTAGCATCACAGGGTTTCAGCCCCAGCATTTT
CDR3aa: CASSITGFQPQHF

j_gene: TRBJ2-7
abundance: few
v_gene: TRBV2
d_gene: .
CDR3nt: TGTGCCAGCAGGCCGGAGGAGCGGGAGCAGTACTTC
CDR3aa: CASRPEEREQYF

j_gene: TRBJ1-1
abundance: few
v_gene: TRBV7-2
d_gene: .
CDR3nt: TGTGCCAGCAGCTTAGTTTCAGGCCCCAAAGCTTTCTTT
CDR3aa: CASSLVSGPKAFF

j_gene: TRBJ2-7
abundance: few
v_gene: TRBV29-1
d_gene: TRBD2
CDR3nt: TGCAGCGTTGCGCACGGGGGGGCGGACGAGCAGTACTTC
CDR3aa: CSVAHGGADEQYF

j_gene: TRBJ1-5
abundance: few
v_gene: TRBV30
d_gene: .
CDR3nt: TGTGCCTGGAGTTGGGATAGCAATCAGCCCCAGCATTTT
CDR3aa: CAWSWDSNQPQHF

j_gene: TRBJ2-7
abundance: few
v_gene: TRBV6-5
d_gene: .
CDR3nt: TGTGCCAGCAGTTACCAACCGGAATTCTACGAGCAGTACTTC
CDR3aa: CASSYQPEFYEQYF

j_gene: TRBJ1-4
abundance: few
v_gene: TRBV7-9
d_gene: TRBD1
CDR3nt: TGTGCCAGCAGCTCGGGACAGGGTCCTAATGAAAAACTGTTTTTT
CDR3aa: CASSSGQGPNEKLFF

j_gene: TRBJ1-2
abundance: few
v_gene: TRBV30
d_gene: TRBD1
CDR3nt: TGTGCCTGGAGAGAGGGACAGGGGCTCTATGGCTACACCTTC
CDR3aa: CAWREGQGLYGYTF

j_gene: TRBJ2-7
abundance: few
v_gene: TRBV27
d_gene: TRBD1
CDR3nt: TGTGCCAGCAGTTCCCCCCCGGGACAGGGGTACGAGCAGTACTTC
CDR3aa: CASSSPPGQGYEQYF

j_gene: TRBJ1-4
abundance: few
v_gene: TRBV7-2
d_gene: .
CDR3nt: TGTGCCAGCAGCTTAGTCGGCGGGCCTAATGAAAAACTGTTTTTT
CDR3aa: CASSLVGGPNEKLFF

j_gene: TRBJ1-2
abundance: few
v_gene: TRBV11-1
d_gene: TRBD1
CDR3nt: TGTGCCAGCAGCCCCGGGACAGGGACCGGCTACACCTTC
CDR3aa: CASSPGTGTGYTF

j_gene: TRBJ1-5
abundance: .
v_gene: TRBV21-1
d_gene: .
CDR3nt: TGTGCCAGCAGCAAATTTTTAGGACAGAGCAATCAGCCCCAGCATTTT
CDR3aa: CASSKFLGQSNQPQHF

j_gene: TRBJ2-6
abundance: few
v_gene: TRBV13
d_gene: TRBD1
CDR3nt: TGTGCCAGCAGCTTACCCCTCGGGACAGCCGGCTCTGGGGCCAACGTCCTGACTTTC
CDR3aa: CASSLPLGTAGSGANVLTF

j_gene: TRBJ2-5
abundance: few
v_gene: TRBV9
d_gene: TRBD2
CDR3nt: TGTGCCAGCAGCGTAGCTCCTAGCGGGGGGGCGGAGACCCAGTACTTC
CDR3aa: CASSVAPSGGAETQYF

j_gene: TRBJ2-2
abundance: .
v_gene: TRBV9
d_gene: TRBD2
CDR3nt: TGTGCCAGCAGCGTAGCTGGGACTACTCATCCCGGGGAGCTGTTTTTT
CDR3aa: CASSVAGTTHPGELFF

j_gene: TRBJ1-2
abundance: few
v_gene: TRBV23-1
d_gene: .
CDR3nt: TGCGCCAGCAGTCAATACTGGGATTTCACCAACCATGGCTACACCTTC
CDR3aa: CASSQYWDFTNHGYTF

j_gene: TRBJ2-7
abundance: few
v_gene: TRBV28
d_gene: .
CDR3nt: TGTGCCAGCAATGACGCAGCCCTCGGCGAGTACTTC
CDR3aa: CASNDAALGEYF

j_gene: TRBJ2-1
abundance: .
v_gene: TRBV27
d_gene: TRBD2
CDR3nt: TGTGCCAGCAGCTTGAGCTGGGGACTAGCCAACTACAATGAGCAGTTCTTC
CDR3aa: CASSLSWGLANYNEQFF

j_gene: TRBJ2-1
abundance: few
v_gene: TRBV6-5
d_gene: TRBD2
CDR3nt: TGTGCCAGCAGTTACGCGGAAGCGGGGGGGAACAATGAGCAGTTCTTC
CDR3aa: CASSYAEAGGNNEQFF

j_gene: TRBJ2-7
abundance: .
v_gene: TRBV23-1
d_gene: TRBD1
CDR3nt: TGCGCCAGCAGTCAATTATGGACAGGGAGCTCCTACGAGCAGTACTTC
CDR3aa: CASSQLWTGSSYEQYF

j_gene: TRBJ1-1
abundance: .
v_gene: TRBV7-9
d_gene: .
CDR3nt: TGTGCCAGCAGCTCCTCCGGGAGGAACACTGAAGCTTTCTTT
CDR3aa: CASSSSGRNTEAFF